These T cell receptor beta chains were read from a single sample in a study of blood T cell repertoires in COVID-19. Only in-frame clones appear in the TCRdb table, and some are missing; sequencing was by immunoSEQ multiplex PCR. The table lists roughly 200,000 clones, 79% of them singletons. Sequenced sample: peripheral blood. The source of these receptors is a woman between 40 and 50 years old with COVID-19, enrolled during active disease. Each CDR3 is given with its conserved first and last residue. Fields, in order: V gene, J gene, CDR3 protein.

V: TRBV15
J: TRBJ2-3
CDR3: CATTSGTSRDTQYF

V: TRBV19
J: TRBJ2-7
CDR3: CASSLTPLGLAGDLGEQYF

V: TRBV10-3
J: TRBJ2-3
CDR3: CATIGGEGGTDTQYF

V: TRBV29-1
J: TRBJ1-1
CDR3: CSVVGRMNTEAFF

V: TRBV10-3
J: TRBJ1-5
CDR3: CAISEHRGEIQPQHF

V: TRBV5-4
J: TRBJ2-3
CDR3: CASSLWLAGGITDTQYF

V: TRBV11-3
J: TRBJ2-7
CDR3: CASSLEWRDEVYEQYF

V: TRBV4-1
J: TRBJ1-5
CDR3: CASSQARGDQPQHF

V: TRBV18
J: TRBJ2-2
CDR3: CASSPPLAGVIGELFF

V: TRBV10-3
J: TRBJ1-2
CDR3: CAISDSNRGFDGYTF

V: TRBV7-9
J: TRBJ1-4
CDR3: CASSLAPRGRVEKLFF

V: TRBV5-1
J: TRBJ1-1
CDR3: CASSPGPGQGSTEAFF